This TCR beta chain was retrieved from a study of cytomegalovirus exposure and HLA in healthy donors. This clone has just a few counts. This PCR relied on a set of 60 Vbeta primers and 13 Jbeta primers. Assay: immunoSEQ multiplex PCR; the TCRdb copy retains only in-frame clones and omits some. Of fewer than 200,000 clones in the sample, approximately 86% were seen once. The specimen was PBMCs. The sequence derives from a male donor in good health and CMV-seronegative.

CDR3 DNA sequence: TGTGCCAGTAGTATTGGAGGTAGCAATCAGCCCCAGCATTTT. Its protein is CASSIGGSNQPQHF. The chain uses TRBV19 and TRBJ1-5; D not resolved. This CDR3 contains 14 residues. Germline V gene data show CDR1 as LNHDA and CDR2 as SQIVND (reference sequence). V was cut by 3 bases and J by 0 bases, with 6 bases left in between.